This T cell receptor beta chain derives from a study of T-cell reconstitution after alpha-beta-depleted transplantation in children (dated by TCRdb to the mid-2010s). For context, the study as a whole: The study quantitatively tracked T-cell immune reconstitution after TCRalphabeta/CD19-depleted allogeneic hematopoietic cell transplantation in children using TCR repertoire profiling.

The library was built by means of PCR. The instrument given in TCRdb is Illumina HiSeq 2500. TCR libraries were prepared with molecular barcoding, using unique molecular identifiers to normalize TCRbeta repertoire quantification. The raw public reads went through TCRdb reprocessing: fastp at Q25, MiXCR clone calling, in-frame beta chains kept. Every entry covers one CDR3 protein and lists the most common genes and DNA from its rows. The sample records about 500,000 distinct CDR3 sequences, around a third of which are singletons. The ten biggest clones cover about 2.3% of the sample. Taken from cysteine to phenylalanine, the CDR3 has 12 residues. Kept here is only the CDR3 DNA, which spans 36 bases and is read in frame from base 1. The trim is 0 bases for V and 8 bases for J, with a gap of 8 bases between the germline ends. According to the germline V gene, CDR1 reads SGHRS and CDR2 reads YFSETQ. As regards this clonotype: What this receptor recognizes is not known. Base qualities are not at hand, and no much larger clone is one base apart.

The V and J genes are TRBV5-1 and TRBJ1-2; the D gene is not confidently resolved. This clonotype was sampled from a human donor who donated a stem cell graft to a child with aplastic anemia. The specimen was PBMCs from the stem cell graft donor, collected from the stem cell graft. The CDR3 loop reads CASSLAEYGYTF. DNA sequence: TGCGCCAGCAGCTTGGCCGAGTACGGCTACACCTTC.